This TCR beta chain was recovered during a study of cytomegalovirus exposure and HLA in healthy donors. General observations from the study: Earlier analysis yielded a pattern in which most TCR beta V segments were productive about 90% or about 30% of the time. Solely CMV serostatus was available to characterize immune exposure. Follow-up analysis later connected one missense variant in DCLRE1C with trimming of TCR beta V- and J-genes. Some V segments could not be told apart, so they were left out, TRBV6-2 and TRBV6-3 among them.

PCR primers comprised 60 Vbeta and 13 Jbeta primers. Profiling relied on immunoSEQ multiplex PCR, and the TCRdb table lists in-frame clones only, not all of them. The table includes 150,000 or so clones, about four fifths detected once. Points on this clone: The antigen is not known.

This CDR3 contains 16 residues. V gave up 5 bases and J gave up 8 bases; unmatched junction bases: 11. The germline CDR1 and CDR2 sequences are MNHEY and SMNVEV (reference sequence). The rearrangement links TRBV27 to TRBJ2-1; 11 nucleotides match TRBD2. The sequence was collected from a male donor in good health and CMV-seropositive. The sequenced material came from PBMCs. In DNA, the CDR3 is TGTGCCAGCAGTGAAGGGACTAGCGGAGGAGGCTATGAGCAGTTCTTC. Its translation is CASSEGTSGGGYEQFF.